This TCR beta chain stems from a study of blood T cell repertoires in COVID-19. Study in general: The United States, Italy and Spain provided the acute and convalescent COVID-19 samples.

Enrolment of Seattle patients took place during active infection, and they were followed longitudinally. Germline lookup yields CDR1 ENHRY and CDR2 SYGVKD. The CDR3 length is 14 residues. J was trimmed by 1 base and V by 6 bases; bases with no gene match: 5. Repertoires were generated with immunoSEQ multiplex PCR, while TCRdb's copy carries only in-frame clones and drops some. The sample has 50,000 to 55,000 clones; over 65% are singletons. Sequenced sample: peripheral blood. This rearrangement joins TRBV10-3 to TRBJ1-1, with 7 positions matching TRBD1. The clonotype comes from a man older than 75 with COVID-19, enrolled during active disease. The CDR3 loop reads CAISRQGQNTEAFF. CDR3 sequence (DNA): TGTGCCATCAGCAGACAGGGTCAGAACACTGAAGCTTTCTTT.